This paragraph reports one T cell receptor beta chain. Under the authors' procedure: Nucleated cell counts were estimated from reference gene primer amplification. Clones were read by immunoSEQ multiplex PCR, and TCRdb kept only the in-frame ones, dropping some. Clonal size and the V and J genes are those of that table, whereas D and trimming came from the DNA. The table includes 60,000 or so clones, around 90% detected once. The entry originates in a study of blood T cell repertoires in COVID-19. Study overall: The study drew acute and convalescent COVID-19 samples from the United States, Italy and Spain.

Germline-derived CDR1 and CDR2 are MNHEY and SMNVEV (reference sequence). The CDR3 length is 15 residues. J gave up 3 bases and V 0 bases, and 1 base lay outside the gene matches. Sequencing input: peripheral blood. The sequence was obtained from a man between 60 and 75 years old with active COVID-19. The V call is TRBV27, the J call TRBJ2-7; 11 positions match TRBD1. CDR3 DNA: TGTGCCAGCAGTTTATCCGGGACAGGGGGCTACGAGCAGTACTTC. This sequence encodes CASSLSGTGGYEQYF.